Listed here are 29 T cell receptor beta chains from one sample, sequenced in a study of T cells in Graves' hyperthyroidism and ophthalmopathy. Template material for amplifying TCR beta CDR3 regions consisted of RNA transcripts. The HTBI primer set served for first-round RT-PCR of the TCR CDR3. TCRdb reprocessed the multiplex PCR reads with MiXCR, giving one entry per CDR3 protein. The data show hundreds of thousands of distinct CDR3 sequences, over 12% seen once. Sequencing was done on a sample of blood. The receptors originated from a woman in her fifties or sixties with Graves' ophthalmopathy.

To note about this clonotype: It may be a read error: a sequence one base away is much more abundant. The CDR3 is CASSLSSVGLYGYTF. CDR3 sequence (DNA): TGTGCCAGCAGTTTATCCTCGGTTGGACTTTATGGCTACACCTTC. J is TRBJ1-2 and V is TRBV27; no definite D call. Germline assignment: CDR1 MNHEY and CDR2 SMNVEV (reference sequence). V dropped 0 bases and J dropped 5 bases, with 13 bases sitting between them. The CDR3 has 15 amino acids.

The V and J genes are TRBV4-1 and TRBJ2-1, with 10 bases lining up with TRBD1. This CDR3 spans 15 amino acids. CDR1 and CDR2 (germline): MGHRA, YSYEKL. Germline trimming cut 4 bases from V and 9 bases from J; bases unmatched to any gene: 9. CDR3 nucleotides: TGCGCCAGCAGCCGAACCGGGACAGGGGACAGTGAGCAGTTCTTC. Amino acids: CASSRTGTGDSEQFF.

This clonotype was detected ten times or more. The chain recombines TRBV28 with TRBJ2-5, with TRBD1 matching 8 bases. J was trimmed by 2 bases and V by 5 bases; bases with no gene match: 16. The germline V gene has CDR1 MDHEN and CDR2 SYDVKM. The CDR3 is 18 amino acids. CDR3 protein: CASSPWPGQALPQETQYF. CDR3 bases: TGTGCCAGCAGTCCATGGCCGGGACAGGCCCTACCACAAGAGACCCAGTACTTC. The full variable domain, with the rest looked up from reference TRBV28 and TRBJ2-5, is DVKVTQSSRYLVKRTGEKVFLECVQDMDHENMFWYRQDPGLGLRLIYFSYDVKMKEKGDIPEGYSVSREKKERFSLILESASTNQTSMYLCASSPWPGQALPQETQYFGPGTRLLVL.

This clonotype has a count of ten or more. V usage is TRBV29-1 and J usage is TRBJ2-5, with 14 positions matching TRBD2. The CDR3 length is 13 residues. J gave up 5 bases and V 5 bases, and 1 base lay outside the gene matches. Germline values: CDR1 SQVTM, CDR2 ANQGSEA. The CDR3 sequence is CSVRLAGGETQYF. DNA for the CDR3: TGCAGCGTTAGACTAGCGGGAGGGGAGACCCAGTACTTC.

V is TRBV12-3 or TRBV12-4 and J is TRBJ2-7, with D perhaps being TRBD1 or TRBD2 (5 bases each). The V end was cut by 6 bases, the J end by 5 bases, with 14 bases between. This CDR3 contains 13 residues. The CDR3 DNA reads TGTGCCAGCAGCTCTTTCGTGGGGGACGAGCAGTACTTC. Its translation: CASSSFVGDEQYF.

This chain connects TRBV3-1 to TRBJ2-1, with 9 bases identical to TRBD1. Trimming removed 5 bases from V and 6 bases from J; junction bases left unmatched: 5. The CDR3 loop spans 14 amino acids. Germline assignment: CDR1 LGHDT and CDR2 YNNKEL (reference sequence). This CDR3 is CASSEQGAFNEQFF. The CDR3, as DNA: TGTGCCAGCAGCGAACAGGGGGCGTTCAATGAGCAGTTCTTC.

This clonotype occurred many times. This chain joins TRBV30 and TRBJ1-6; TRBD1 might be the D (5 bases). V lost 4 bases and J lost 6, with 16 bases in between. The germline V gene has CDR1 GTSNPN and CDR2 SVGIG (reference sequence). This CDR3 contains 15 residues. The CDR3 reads CAWKFSGTGNSPLHF. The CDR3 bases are TGTGCCTGGAAATTCTCCGGGACGGGTAATTCACCCCTCCACTTT.

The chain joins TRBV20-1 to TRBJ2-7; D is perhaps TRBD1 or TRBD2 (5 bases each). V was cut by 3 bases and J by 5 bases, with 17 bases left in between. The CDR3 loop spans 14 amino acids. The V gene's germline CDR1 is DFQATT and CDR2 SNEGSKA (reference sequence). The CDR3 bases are TGCAGTGCTAGGTTCGGGCGAGGGGCTCACGAGCAGTACTTC. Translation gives CSARFGRGAHEQYF.

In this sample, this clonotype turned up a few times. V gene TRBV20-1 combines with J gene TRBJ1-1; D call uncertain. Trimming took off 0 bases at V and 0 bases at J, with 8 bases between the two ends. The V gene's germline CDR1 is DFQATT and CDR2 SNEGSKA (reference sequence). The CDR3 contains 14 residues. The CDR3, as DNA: TGCAGTGCTAGAGATTACAGCCTGAACACTGAAGCTTTCTTT. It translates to CSARDYSLNTEAFF.

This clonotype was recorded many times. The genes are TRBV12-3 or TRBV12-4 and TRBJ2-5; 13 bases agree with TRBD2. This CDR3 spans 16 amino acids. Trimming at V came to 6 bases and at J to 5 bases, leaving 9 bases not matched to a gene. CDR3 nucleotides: TGTGCCAGCAGGAAGGCGGGGACTAGCGGGATTGAGACCCAGTACTTC. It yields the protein CASRKAGTSGIETQYF.

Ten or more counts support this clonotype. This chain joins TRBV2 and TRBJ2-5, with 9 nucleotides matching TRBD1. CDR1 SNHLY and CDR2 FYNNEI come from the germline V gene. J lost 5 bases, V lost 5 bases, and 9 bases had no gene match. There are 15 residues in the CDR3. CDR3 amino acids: CASSNRQGGLETQYF. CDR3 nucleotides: TGTGCCAGCAGTAACCGACAGGGGGGATTGGAGACCCAGTACTTC.

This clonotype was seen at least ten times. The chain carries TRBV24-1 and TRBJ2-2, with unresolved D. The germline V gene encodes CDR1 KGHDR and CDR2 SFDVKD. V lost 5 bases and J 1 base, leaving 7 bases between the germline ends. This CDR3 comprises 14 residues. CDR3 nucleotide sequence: TGTGCCACCAGTGGTTGGATGAACACCGGGGAGCTGTTTTTT. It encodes CATSGWMNTGELFF.

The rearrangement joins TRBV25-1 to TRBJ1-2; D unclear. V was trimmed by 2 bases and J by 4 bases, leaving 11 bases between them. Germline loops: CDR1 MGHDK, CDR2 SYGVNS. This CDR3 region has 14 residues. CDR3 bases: TGTGCCAGCAGTGAAGAGGGTACGCCCTATGGCTACACCTTC. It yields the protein CASSEEGTPYGYTF.

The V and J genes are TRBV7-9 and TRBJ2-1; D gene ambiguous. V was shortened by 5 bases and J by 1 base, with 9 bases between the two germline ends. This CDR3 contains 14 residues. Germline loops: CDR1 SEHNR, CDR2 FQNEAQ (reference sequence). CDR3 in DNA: TGTGCCAGCAGCCATGAACATTCCTACAATGAGCAGTTCTTC. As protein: CASSHEHSYNEQFF. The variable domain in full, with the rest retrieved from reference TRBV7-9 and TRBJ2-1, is DTGVSQNPRHKITKRGQNVTFRCDPISEHNRLYWYRQTLGQGPEFLTYFQNEAQLEKSRLLSDRFSAERPKGSFSTLEIQRTEQGDSAMYLCASSHEHSYNEQFFGPGTRLTVL.

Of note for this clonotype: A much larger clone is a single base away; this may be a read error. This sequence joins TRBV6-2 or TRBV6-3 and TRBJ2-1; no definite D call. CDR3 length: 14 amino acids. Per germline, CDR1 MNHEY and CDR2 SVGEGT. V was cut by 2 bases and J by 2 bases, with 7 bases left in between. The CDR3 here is CASSYGQAYNEQFF. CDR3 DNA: TGTGCCAGCAGTTACGGGCAGGCCTACAATGAGCAGTTCTTC.

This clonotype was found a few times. CDR3 sequence reads: CASSPEGLAAFETQYF. CDR3 sequence (DNA): TGTGCCAGCAGCCCCGAGGGACTAGCGGCCTTCGAGACCCAGTACTTC. The V and J genes are TRBV7-3 and TRBJ2-5, with TRBD2 matching over 11 bases. The V gene's germline CDR1 is SGHTA and CDR2 FQGTGA. The CDR3 has 16 residues. V lost 5 bases, J lost 5 bases, and 10 bases stayed unmatched.

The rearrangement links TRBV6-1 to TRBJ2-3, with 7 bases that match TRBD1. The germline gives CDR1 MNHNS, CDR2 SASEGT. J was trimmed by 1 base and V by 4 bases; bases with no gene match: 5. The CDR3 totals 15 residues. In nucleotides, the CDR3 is TGTGCCAGCAGTGTTTACAGGGGTGGCACAGATACGCAGTATTTT. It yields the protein CASSVYRGGTDTQYF.

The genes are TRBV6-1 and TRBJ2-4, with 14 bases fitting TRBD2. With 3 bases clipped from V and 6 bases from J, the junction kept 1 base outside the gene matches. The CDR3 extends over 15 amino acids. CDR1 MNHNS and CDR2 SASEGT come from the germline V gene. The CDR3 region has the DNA TGTGCCAGCAGTGACGGGACTAGCGGGGGAAACATTCAGTACTTC. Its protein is CASSDGTSGGNIQYF.

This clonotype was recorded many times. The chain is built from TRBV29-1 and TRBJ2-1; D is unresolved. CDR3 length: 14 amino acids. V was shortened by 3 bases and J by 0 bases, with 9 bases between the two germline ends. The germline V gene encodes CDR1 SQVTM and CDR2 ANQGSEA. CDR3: CSVDKRISYNEQFF. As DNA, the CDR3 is TGCAGCGTTGATAAGCGTATCTCCTACAATGAGCAGTTCTTC.

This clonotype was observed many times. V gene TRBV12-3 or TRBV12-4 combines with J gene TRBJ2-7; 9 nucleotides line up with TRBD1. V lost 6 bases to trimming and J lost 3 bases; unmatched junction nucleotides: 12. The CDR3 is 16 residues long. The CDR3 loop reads CASSHPGTGKNYEQYF. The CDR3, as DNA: TGTGCCAGCAGCCACCCCGGGACAGGGAAAAACTACGAGCAGTACTTC.

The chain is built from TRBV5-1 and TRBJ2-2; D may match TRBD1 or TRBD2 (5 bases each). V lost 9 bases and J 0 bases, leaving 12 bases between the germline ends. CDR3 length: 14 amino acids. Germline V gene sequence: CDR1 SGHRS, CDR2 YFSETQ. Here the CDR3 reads CATRDQSNTGELFF. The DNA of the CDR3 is TGCGCCACCCGGGACCAATCGAACACCGGGGAGCTGTTTTTT.

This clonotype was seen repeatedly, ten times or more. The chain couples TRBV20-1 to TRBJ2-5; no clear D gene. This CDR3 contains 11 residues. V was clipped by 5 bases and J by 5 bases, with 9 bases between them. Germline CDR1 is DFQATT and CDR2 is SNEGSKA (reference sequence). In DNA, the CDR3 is TGCAGTGCTCGAACCTTGGAGACCCAGTACTTC. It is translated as CSARTLETQYF.

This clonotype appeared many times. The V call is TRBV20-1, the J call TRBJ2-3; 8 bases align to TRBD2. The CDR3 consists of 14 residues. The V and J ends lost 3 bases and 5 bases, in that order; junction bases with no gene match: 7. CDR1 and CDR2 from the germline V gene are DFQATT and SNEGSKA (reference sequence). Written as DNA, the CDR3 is TGCAGTGCTAGTCCGGGAGGGCCGATAGATACGCAGTATTTT. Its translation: CSASPGGPIDTQYF.

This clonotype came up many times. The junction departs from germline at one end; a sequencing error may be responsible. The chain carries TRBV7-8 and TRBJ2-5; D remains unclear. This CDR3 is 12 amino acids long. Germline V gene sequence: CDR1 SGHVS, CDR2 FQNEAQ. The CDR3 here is CAGSLSEETQYF. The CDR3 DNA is TGTGCCGGCAGCTTATCGGAAGAGACCCAGTACTTC.

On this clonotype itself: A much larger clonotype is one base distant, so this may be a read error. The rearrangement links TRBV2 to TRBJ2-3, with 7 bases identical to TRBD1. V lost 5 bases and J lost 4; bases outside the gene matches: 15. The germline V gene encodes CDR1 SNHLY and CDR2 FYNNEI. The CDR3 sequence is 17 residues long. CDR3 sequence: CASSIRVGTVSADTQYF. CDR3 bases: TGTGCCAGCAGTATCAGGGTCGGGACAGTTAGCGCAGATACGCAGTATTTT.

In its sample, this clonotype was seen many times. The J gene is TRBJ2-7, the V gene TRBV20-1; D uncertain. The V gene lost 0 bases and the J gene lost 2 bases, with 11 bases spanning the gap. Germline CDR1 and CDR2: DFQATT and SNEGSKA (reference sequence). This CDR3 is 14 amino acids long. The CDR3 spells CSARDRVKAYEQYF. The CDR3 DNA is TGCAGTGCTAGAGATCGGGTTAAGGCCTACGAGCAGTACTTC.

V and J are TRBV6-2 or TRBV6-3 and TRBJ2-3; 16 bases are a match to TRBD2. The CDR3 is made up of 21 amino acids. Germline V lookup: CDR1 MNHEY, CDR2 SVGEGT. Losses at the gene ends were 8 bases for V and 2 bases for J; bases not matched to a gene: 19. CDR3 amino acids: CASSKKRGLAGGHSNTDTQYF. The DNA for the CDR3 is TGTGCCAGCTCGAAGAAGAGGGGACTAGCGGGAGGGCACTCCAACACAGATACGCAGTATTTT.

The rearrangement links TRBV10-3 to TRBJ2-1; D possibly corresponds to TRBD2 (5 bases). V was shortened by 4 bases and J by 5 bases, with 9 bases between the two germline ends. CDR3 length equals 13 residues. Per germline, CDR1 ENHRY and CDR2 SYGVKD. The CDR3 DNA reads TGTGCCATCAGTGCCCCGACTAACAATGAGCAGTTCTTC. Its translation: CAISAPTNNEQFF.

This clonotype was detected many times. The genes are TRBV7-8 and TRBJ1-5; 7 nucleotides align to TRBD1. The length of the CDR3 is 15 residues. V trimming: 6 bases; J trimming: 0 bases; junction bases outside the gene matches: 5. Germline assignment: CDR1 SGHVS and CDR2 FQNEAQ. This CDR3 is CASSRDSYSNQPQHF. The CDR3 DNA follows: TGTGCCAGCAGTCGGGACAGCTATAGCAATCAGCCCCAGCATTTT.